The present TCR beta chain was sequenced within a study of cytomegalovirus exposure and HLA in healthy donors. Amplification used 60 Vbeta primers and 13 Jbeta primers. Methods used by the authors: In a later analysis, roughly 11 million of tens of millions of unique beta chains occurred in at least two donors. Assay: immunoSEQ multiplex PCR; the TCRdb copy retains only in-frame clones and omits some. V and J calls and clone size are given by that table; D and trimming were obtained from the DNA. The sample contains about 150,000 clones, 75% to 85% of which appear only once. Trimming cost V 5 bases and J 5 bases; bases outside gene matches: 8. CDR1 and CDR2 from the germline V gene are SGHRS and YFSETQ. CDR3 length: 14 amino acids.

The TCR sequence derives from a woman aged 40-49 years in good health and CMV-seropositive. Sequenced input: PBMCs. The chain recombines TRBV5-1 with TRBJ2-5; TRBD2 agrees at 8 bases. The CDR3 region has the DNA TGCGCCAGCAGTGGCGGGAGGACATCGGAGACCCAGTACTTC. It codes for CASSGGRTSETQYF.